The 21 T cell receptor beta chains reported below all come from one sample, sequenced in a study of regulatory T cells in long-lasting Graves disease (dated by TCRdb to the early 2020s). Per the publication, the time point label means: newly diagnosed GD, antithyroid drugs for less than 3 months. RNA was extracted from PBMCs in TRIzol for both TCR sequencing and RNA sequencing. The method behind the library was multiplex PCR. Sequencing used an Illumina HiSeq 4000. To build TCR beta libraries, CDR3 regions were amplified by Arm-PCR using iRepertoire HTBI primers. TCRdb handled the public reads itself, with Q25 trimming in fastp and clone calling in MiXCR, and kept productive beta chains. For every CDR3 protein sequence, its rows merge into one entry that carries the most common genes and DNA. The sample yields over 350,000 distinct CDR3 sequences; approximately 14% were counted once. The top ten hold under 20% of the sample.

These same data were also listed under a study on T cells in Graves' hyperthyroidism and ophthalmopathy.

The sample in question was peripheral blood mononuclear cells (PBMCs), obtained at new diagnosis, from a patient treated with antithyroid drugs. Receptors originate from a woman aged 45-65 years with Graves disease. Donor details come from another sample of the same person, matched by shared clones.

In this sample, this clonotype turned up a few times. This rearrangement joins TRBV5-4 to TRBJ1-5, with D unresolved. Trimming cost V 2 bases and J 3 bases, with 12 bases left between them. This CDR3 is 15 amino acids long. Per germline, CDR1 SGHNT and CDR2 YYREEE (reference sequence). This CDR3 reads CASSFFGHTNQPQHF. CDR3 coding DNA: TGTGCCAGCAGCTTCTTCGGGCACACCAATCAGCCCCAGCATTTT. Combining the CDR3 with reference TRBV5-4 and TRBJ1-5 gives the whole variable domain ETGVTQSPTHLIKTRGQQVTLRCSSQSGHNTVSWYQQALGQGPQFIFQYYREEENGRGNFPPRFSGLQFPNYSSELNVNALELDDSALYLCASSFFGHTNQPQHFGDGTRLSIL.

This chain links TRBV27 with TRBJ2-7, with 8 bases fitting TRBD2. The CDR3 is 14 amino acids. CDR1 and CDR2 (germline): MNHEY, SMNVEV (reference sequence). V was pared by 10 bases and J by 4 bases, with 12 bases of the junction left unmatched. The CDR3 loop reads CATRNAGGSYEQYF. In DNA form, the CDR3 reads TGTGCCACCAGGAACGCGGGAGGATCTTACGAGCAGTACTTC.

The sample holds many counts of this clonotype. Compared with germline, one end of the junction differs, possibly owing to a read error. CDR3 protein: CASSSGGREQKDTQYF. In DNA form, the CDR3 reads TGTGCCAGCAGTTCCGGAGGGCGGGAGCAGAAAGATACGCAATATTTT. This chain connects TRBV28 to TRBJ2-3; 7 positions match TRBD2. Germline V lookup: CDR1 MDHEN, CDR2 SYDVKM. CDR3 length: 16 residues.

This CDR3 is CASSQAVVSDFYEQYF. CDR3 DNA sequence: TGCGCCAGCAGCCAAGCCGTCGTCTCGGACTTCTACGAGCAGTACTTC. V usage is TRBV4-1 and J usage is TRBJ2-7, with D possibly being TRBD2 (5 bases). The germline CDR1 and CDR2 sequences are MGHRA and YSYEKL. This CDR3 contains 16 residues. V was shortened by 1 base and J by 3 bases, with 16 bases between the two germline ends.

In nucleotides, the CDR3 is TGTGCCAGCAGCTTAGGTGGCGGGGCTAGCACAGATACGCAGTATTTT. This gives the protein CASSLGGGASTDTQYF. The V and J genes are TRBV13 and TRBJ2-3; weak D call: TRBD2 (6 bases). The V end was cut by 0 bases, the J end by 0 bases, with 10 bases between. The CDR3 is 16 amino acids. In germline, CDR1 is PRHDT, CDR2 FYEKMQ (reference sequence).

The table lists this clonotype with many counts. V gene TRBV2 combines with J gene TRBJ2-7, with TRBD2 matching over 10 bases. Germline CDR1 reads SNHLY; CDR2 reads FYNNEI. The trim removed 5 bases at V and 0 bases at J, leaving 19 bases unmatched. The CDR3 has 20 amino acids. The CDR3: CASSHPGILAGGSSSYEQYF. In DNA, the CDR3 is TGTGCCAGCAGTCACCCTGGGATATTAGCGGGAGGTTCGAGCTCCTACGAGCAGTACTTC.

The V gene is TRBV30, the J gene TRBJ1-1; D perhaps matches TRBD1 (5 bases). Trimming removed 0 bases at V and 8 bases at J, with 25 bases between. The length of the CDR3 is 17 residues. The germline V gene has CDR1 GTSNPN and CDR2 SVGIG (reference sequence). CDR3 sequence: CAWSVRLDLGRVAEAFF. The CDR3 DNA follows: TGTGCCTGGAGTGTACGGTTGGATTTGGGCAGGGTCGCCGAAGCTTTCTTT.

This clonotype was seen repeatedly, ten times or more. J is TRBJ2-5 and V is TRBV9; D uncertain. Germline CDR1 SGDLS, CDR2 YYNGEE. The length of the CDR3 is 16 residues. With 0 bases removed from V and 2 bases from J, the gap between germline ends came to 14 bases. The CDR3 DNA follows: TGTGCCAGCAGCGTAGGACGGTTATGGGCTCAAGAGACCCAGTACTTC. It yields the protein CASSVGRLWAQETQYF.

This clonotype was seen at least ten times. The chain has TRBV5-1 and TRBJ2-1, with TRBD2 matching 13 bases. V was clipped by 0 bases and J by 8 bases; unmatched bases: 2. Germline assignment: CDR1 SGHRS and CDR2 YFSETQ. This CDR3 comprises 15 residues. CDR3 nucleotides: TGCGCCAGCAGCTTGGGGACTAGCGGGAGCGATGAGCAGTTCTTC. It translates to CASSLGTSGSDEQFF.

This clonotype came up many times. The rearrangement uses TRBV6-5 and TRBJ2-1; perhaps TRBD2 as D (6 bases). Trimming stripped 0 bases from V and 3 bases from J, with 12 bases between. Germline V CDR1 and CDR2: MNHEY, SVGAGI. The CDR3 covers 16 residues. Here the CDR3 DNA reads TGTGCCAGCAGTTACTCTGGGGGAGGAAGCTACAATGAGCAGTTCTTC. Translated: CASSYSGGGSYNEQFF.

CDR3 DNA: TGTGCCAGCAGCCACTCGAGTTCCAACACAGATACGCAGTATTTT. Protein sequence: CASSHSSSNTDTQYF. The chain couples TRBV5-5 to TRBJ2-3; no definite D call. CDR1 and CDR2 (germline): SGHKS, YYEKEE (reference sequence). The CDR3 sequence is 15 residues long. V was trimmed by 4 bases and J by 2 bases, leaving 14 bases between them.

At least ten counts were recorded for this clonotype. V usage is TRBV7-2 and J usage is TRBJ2-7; TRBD2 is a possible D gene (6 bases). V lost 1 base and J 3 bases, leaving 13 bases between the germline ends. This CDR3 spans 15 amino acids. Germline CDR1 and CDR2: SGHTA and FQGNSA. This CDR3 is CASSLGLARIYEQYF. In DNA form, the CDR3 reads TGTGCCAGCAGCTTAGGGCTAGCGCGTATCTACGAGCAGTACTTC.

This clonotype appeared a single time. A single base separates this from a much larger clone, so it may be a read error. The rearrangement uses TRBV18 and TRBJ2-1; TRBD2 might be the D (6 bases). The tail of the sequence fits TRBJ2-5 better, so the J call may be wrong. There are 13 residues in the CDR3. Germline CDR1 KGHSH, CDR2 LQKENI. CDR3 in amino acids: CASPRGSEETQYF. The DNA for the CDR3 is TGTGCCAGCCCACGGGGGAGCGAAGAGACCCAGTACTTC.

V gene TRBV20-1 combines with J gene TRBJ1-6; unclear D gene. This CDR3 has 14 amino acids. With 3 bases removed from V and 4 bases from J, the gap between germline ends came to 10 bases. Germline V gene sequence: CDR1 DFQATT, CDR2 SNEGSKA (reference sequence). The CDR3 sequence: CSARRGPYNSPLHF. DNA for the CDR3: TGCAGTGCTAGGCGGGGTCCGTATAATTCACCCCTCCACTTT.

The rearrangement joins TRBV6-1 to TRBJ1-5; maybe TRBD1 (5 bases). This CDR3 spans 16 amino acids. V lost 6 bases to trimming and J lost 7 bases, with 22 bases between them. Per the germline V gene, CDR1 is MNHNS and CDR2 is SASEGT. CDR3 loop: CASSPGTQLAKQPQHF. CDR3 coding DNA: TGTGCCAGCAGCCCCGGGACTCAGTTAGCAAAGCAGCCCCAGCATTTT.

J is TRBJ2-1 and V is TRBV13; 8 bases line up with TRBD2. The CDR3 totals 16 residues. From germline, CDR1 is PRHDT and CDR2 FYEKMQ (reference sequence). V shed 4 bases and J 6 bases; nucleotides not matched to a gene: 11. CDR3 in DNA: TGTGCCAGCAGCTCCCCCTCACTAGCGGACTTCAATGAGCAGTTCTTC. Protein sequence: CASSSPSLADFNEQFF.

This clonotype has a handful of counts. Relative to the germline gene, one junction end is altered; a read error may explain this. CDR3: CASSRTGRSQPRHF. Written as DNA, the CDR3 is TGTGCCAGCAGTCGGACAGGGCGTAGTCAGCCCCGGCATTTT. This chain links TRBV5-6 with TRBJ1-5; 8 bases line up with TRBD1. This CDR3 is built from 14 residues. CDR1 SGHDT and CDR2 YYEEEE come from the germline V gene. The entire variable domain, with the rest obtained from reference TRBV5-6 and TRBJ1-5, is as follows: DAGVTQSPTHLIKTRGQQVTLRCSPKSGHDTVSWYQQALGQGPQFIFQYYEEEERQRGNFPDRFSGHQFPNYSSELNVNALLLGDSALYLCASSRTGRSQPRHFGDGTRLSIL.

The sample holds a few counts of this clonotype. V usage is TRBV18 and J usage is TRBJ2-2; TRBD1 matches at 9 bases. The CDR3 loop spans 15 amino acids. Germline-derived CDR1 and CDR2 are KGHSH and LQKENI. J lost 5 bases, V lost 4 bases, and 5 bases had no gene match. CDR3 in DNA: TGTGCCAGCTCACTGGGACAGGGATGGACCGGGGAGCTGTTTTTT. Translating gives CASSLGQGWTGELFF.

The rearrangement links TRBV27 to TRBJ2-3; the D is unclear. Germline-derived CDR1 and CDR2 are MNHEY and SMNVEV (reference sequence). V was shortened by 7 bases and J by 4 bases, with 12 bases between the two germline ends. The CDR3 spans 13 residues. CDR3 amino acids: CASKYPSADTQYF. CDR3 in DNA: TGTGCCAGCAAGTATCCGAGCGCAGATACGCAGTATTTT.

This chain links TRBV6-1 with TRBJ1-2, with TRBD1 identical over 12 bases. Germline V lookup: CDR1 MNHNS, CDR2 SASEGT. V lost 6 bases, J lost 6 bases, and 5 bases stayed unmatched. There are 14 residues in the CDR3. The chain's CDR3 is CASRPGQGAHGYTF. The DNA of the CDR3 is TGTGCCAGCAGACCGGGACAGGGGGCGCATGGCTACACCTTC.

The count of this clonotype is one. A much more abundant neighbour one base away suggests this may be a read error. The V call is TRBV6-2 or TRBV6-3, the J call TRBJ2-7; possible D gene TRBD1, 6 bases. Germline-derived CDR1 and CDR2 are MNHEY and SVGEGT. This CDR3 contains 15 residues. Trimming pared 5 bases from V and 4 bases from J, leaving 18 bases between. The CDR3 DNA reads TGTGCCAGCAGTGAAGTTGGACAGAGAGCTTACGAGCAGTACTTC. This codes for CASSEVGQRAYEQYF.